One and the same sample provided the 20 T cell receptor beta chains below, sequenced in a study of shared clonotypes between healthy human individuals. The repertoire was sequenced with immunoSEQ multiplex PCR; TCRdb's copy has only in-frame clones and lacks some. The profile shows about 2.1 million clones, 93% of them singletons. Positively selected for CCR7, the CD45RO-negative cells used as naive CD8 cells excluded terminally differentiated effector memory CD45RA+ cells. The sequenced material came from naive CD8+ T cells from PBMCs. All receptors derive from a man aged 18 to 30 in good health. Some clones in this sample may be carry-over from other donors' samples.

The CDR3 nucleotides read TGTGCCAGCAATCCTACAGGGATCTCCTACAATGAGCAGTTCTTC. This sequence encodes CASNPTGISYNEQFF. The chain has TRBV27 and TRBJ2-1; TRBD1 might be the D (6 bases). CDR3 length: 15 amino acids. Trimming left V 7 bases short and J 0 bases short, with 13 bases between. Germline V CDR1 and CDR2: MNHEY, SMNVEV (reference sequence).

In regard to this clone: Different DNA sequences within this sample yield the same CDR3. The chain uses TRBV6-5 and TRBJ2-7; D possibly corresponds to TRBD1 (6 bases). The CDR3 loop spans 16 amino acids. Trimming stripped 0 bases from V and 1 base from J, with 13 bases between. Germline V gene sequence: CDR1 MNHEY, CDR2 SVGAGI. The CDR3 loop is CASSYSAGAKSYEQYF. The CDR3 bases are TGTGCCAGCAGTTACTCGGCAGGGGCCAAGTCCTACGAGCAGTACTTC.

Remarks on this clone: Other DNA variants within this sample encode the same CDR3. The V call is TRBV25-1, the J call TRBJ2-7; D not certain. V dropped 3 bases and J dropped 4 bases, with 4 bases sitting between them. The CDR3 is 11 residues long. Germline-derived CDR1 and CDR2 are MGHDK and SYGVNS. CDR3 nucleotide sequence: TGTGCCAGCAGTGATTTTTACGAGCAGTACTTC. Translated: CASSDFYEQYF.

With regard to this clone: Other DNA sequences in this sample translate to the same CDR3. The rearrangement links TRBV2 to TRBJ2-2; D perhaps matches TRBD2 (5 bases). The CDR3 has 13 residues. Germline CDR1 is SNHLY and CDR2 is FYNNEI. Trimming shortened V by 4 bases and J by 2 bases, and 5 bases separated the two germline ends. The CDR3 nucleotides are TGTGCCAGCAGTGGACTAAACACCGGGGAGCTGTTTTTT. This translates into CASSGLNTGELFF.

The sample holds a few counts of this clone. The identical CDR3 is also encoded by other nucleotide sequences in the sample. The chain is built from TRBV7-9 and TRBJ2-2; no clear D. The CDR3 has 12 residues. The germline V gene has CDR1 SEHNR and CDR2 FQNEAQ (reference sequence). The V end was cut by 5 bases, the J end by 4 bases, with 5 bases between. The CDR3: CASSPGTGELFF. The CDR3 region has the DNA TGTGCCAGCAGCCCCGGCACCGGGGAGCTGTTTTTT.

The chain recombines TRBV11-2 with TRBJ2-1; D perhaps matches TRBD1 (5 bases). V was cut by 2 bases and J by 4 bases, with 18 bases left in between. The germline gives CDR1 SGHAT, CDR2 FQNNGV. There are 17 residues in the CDR3. CDR3 in amino acids: CASSLRGDSARYNEQFF. Here the CDR3 DNA reads TGTGCCAGCAGCTTACGAGGCGACAGTGCCCGATACAATGAGCAGTTCTTC.

The rearrangement joins TRBV11-2 to TRBJ2-3; TRBD2 is a possible D gene (7 bases). Germline CDR1 and CDR2: SGHAT and FQNNGV. The CDR3 sequence is 16 residues long. V gave up 5 bases and J gave up 2 bases, with 17 bases separating them. CDR3 in amino acids: CASSGGGEGLTDTQYF. The CDR3 nucleotides read TGTGCCAGCAGCGGAGGGGGGGAGGGCCTCACAGATACGCAGTATTTT.

In regard to this clone: Other DNA sequences in this sample translate to the same CDR3. In DNA form, the CDR3 reads TGTGCCAGCAGCTTAACGGGTGAGCAGTTCTTC. This encodes CASSLTGEQFF. The genes are TRBV7-3 and TRBJ2-1; unclear D gene. The CDR3 runs to 11 residues. Germline V gene lookup returns CDR1 SGHTA and CDR2 FQGTGA. V was shortened by 0 bases and J by 9 bases, with 3 bases between the two germline ends. Looking up the rest from reference TRBV7-3 and TRBJ2-1 gives the full variable domain: GAGVSQTPSNKVTEKGKYVELRCDPISGHTALYWYRQSLGQGPEFLIYFQGTGAADDSGLPNDRFFAVRPEGSVSTLKIQRTERGDSAVYLCASSLTGEQFFGPGTRLTVL.

The CDR3 here is CASTLGDRGFNEQFF. DNA of the CDR3: TGTGCCAGCACCTTGGGGGACAGGGGTTTTAATGAGCAGTTCTTC. The chain recombines TRBV7-9 with TRBJ2-1; 10 bases match TRBD1. V was clipped by 7 bases and J by 7 bases; unmatched bases: 10. CDR3 length: 15 amino acids. Per the germline V gene, CDR1 is SEHNR and CDR2 is FQNEAQ (reference sequence).

In this sample, this clone turned up a few times. The sample holds other DNA sequences that translate to the same CDR3. V usage is TRBV7-9 and J usage is TRBJ1-5; D is possibly TRBD1 (5 bases). The V end was cut by 1 base, the J end by 8 bases, with 6 bases between. Germline values: CDR1 SEHNR, CDR2 FQNEAQ (reference sequence). The CDR3 runs to 12 residues. CDR3 bases: TGTGCCAGCAGCTTAGGAGGGGAGCCCCAGCATTTT. Amino acids: CASSLGGEPQHF. Combining the CDR3 with reference TRBV7-9 and TRBJ1-5 gives the whole variable domain DTGVSQNPRHKITKRGQNVTFRCDPISEHNRLYWYRQTLGQGPEFLTYFQNEAQLEKSRLLSDRFSAERPKGSFSTLEIQRTEQGDSAMYLCASSLGGEPQHFGDGTRLSIL.

The CDR3 DNA is TGTGCCAGCAGTGAATTGACAGGGAGCTCCTACGAGCAGTACTTC. Translation gives CASSELTGSSYEQYF. This chain connects TRBV2 to TRBJ2-7; 7 bases match TRBD1. Unmatched junction bases numbered 4, after V lost 2 bases and J lost 0 bases. This CDR3 region has 15 residues. In germline, CDR1 is SNHLY, CDR2 FYNNEI. The variable domain in full, with the rest retrieved from reference TRBV2 and TRBJ2-7, is EPEVTQTPSHQVTQMGQEVILRCVPISNHLYFYWYRQILGQKVEFLVSFYNNEISEKSEIFDDQFSVERPDGSNFTLKIRSTKLEDSAMYFCASSELTGSSYEQYFGPGTRLTVT.

In DNA form, the CDR3 reads TGTGCCAGCAGTCCCCTCCTAGCGGGAGAGGCGGATACGCAGTATTTT. Protein product: CASSPLLAGEADTQYF. This chain links TRBV4-2 with TRBJ2-3, with 10 bases that match TRBD2. Germline trimming cut 6 bases from V and 6 bases from J; bases unmatched to any gene: 12. The CDR3 is 16 amino acids. The germline CDR1 and CDR2 sequences are LGHNA and YNFKEQ.

This clone was counted between two and nine times. The chain is built from TRBV28 and TRBJ2-7; 9 bases match TRBD1. Germline V CDR1 and CDR2: MDHEN, SYDVKM. This CDR3 spans 14 amino acids. Trimming removed 8 bases from V and 0 bases from J; junction bases left unmatched: 5. The CDR3: CASLSTGGSYEQYF. The CDR3 nucleotides are TGTGCCAGCCTCTCGACAGGGGGCTCCTACGAGCAGTACTTC.

The chain combines TRBV6-1 with TRBJ2-1, with 10 bases that match TRBD2. Germline V gene data show CDR1 as MNHNS and CDR2 as SASEGT. After removal of 1 base from V and 8 bases from J, the junction contained 11 bases not matched to a gene. This CDR3 comprises 17 residues. The CDR3 spells CASSEEDWLAGVYEQFF. CDR3 nucleotides: TGTGCCAGCAGTGAAGAAGATTGGCTAGCGGGAGTGTATGAGCAGTTCTTC.

The CDR3 loop is CASRDRPPRNIQYF. The CDR3 DNA reads as TGTGCCAGCAGAGACAGACCCCCCCGCAACATTCAGTACTTC. The gene calls are TRBV6-1 and TRBJ2-4, with a possible D match to TRBD1 (5 bases). The V end was cut by 6 bases, the J end by 7 bases, with 16 bases between. Germline values: CDR1 MNHNS, CDR2 SASEGT. CDR3 size: 14 residues.

This clone was picked up one time. Other nucleotide sequences in the sample specify the same CDR3. The chain carries TRBV13 and TRBJ2-7; 7 nucleotides line up with TRBD1. After removal of 2 bases from V and 4 bases from J, the junction contained 5 bases not matched to a gene. The germline V gene encodes CDR1 PRHDT and CDR2 FYEKMQ (reference sequence). CDR3 length: 14 residues. In DNA, the CDR3 is TGTGCCAGCAGCTTAAACAGGGGATCTTACGAGCAGTACTTC. This encodes CASSLNRGSYEQYF. Based on the CDR3 plus reference TRBV13 and TRBJ2-7, the full variable domain is AAGVIQSPRHLIKEKRETATLKCYPIPRHDTVYWYQQGPGQDPQFLISFYEKMQSDKGSIPDRFSAQQFSDYHSELNMSSLELGDSALYFCASSLNRGSYEQYFGPGTRLTVT.

About this clone itself: Additional DNA sequences in this sample encode the identical CDR3. The rearrangement links TRBV25-1 to TRBJ1-2; TRBD1 aligns across 8 bases. J was trimmed by 5 bases and V by 3 bases; bases with no gene match: 2. Germline lookup yields CDR1 MGHDK and CDR2 SYGVNS. CDR3 length equals 13 residues. The CDR3 DNA follows: TGTGCCAGCAGTGAGGACAGGGCTTATGGCTACACCTTC. This sequence encodes CASSEDRAYGYTF.

This chain joins TRBV5-4 and TRBJ2-7; 7 nucleotides match TRBD2. This CDR3 contains 14 residues. Germline V CDR1 and CDR2: SGHNT, YYREEE (reference sequence). Unmatched junction bases numbered 2, after V lost 2 bases and J lost 0 bases. The CDR3 coding sequence is TGTGCCAGCAGCTTTACGGGAGGCTCCTACGAGCAGTACTTC. Protein sequence: CASSFTGGSYEQYF.

This chain connects TRBV27 to TRBJ2-3; TRBD1 is a possible D gene (6 bases). CDR1 is MNHEY and CDR2 is SMNVEV in the germline V gene (reference sequence). V was clipped by 3 bases and J by 0 bases, with 10 bases between them. CDR3 size: 15 residues. CDR3 region: CASSLGASSTDTQYF. The DNA of the CDR3 is TGTGCCAGCAGTTTGGGGGCTAGTAGCACAGATACGCAGTATTTT.

J is TRBJ1-5 and V is TRBV10-2; no clear D. Trimming removed 0 bases from V and 9 bases from J, with 9 bases in between. Germline-derived CDR1 and CDR2 are WSHSY and SAAADI. The CDR3 runs to 13 residues. This CDR3 reads CASSESGGRPQHF. The DNA of the CDR3 is TGCGCCAGCAGTGAGTCAGGCGGGCGGCCCCAGCATTTT.